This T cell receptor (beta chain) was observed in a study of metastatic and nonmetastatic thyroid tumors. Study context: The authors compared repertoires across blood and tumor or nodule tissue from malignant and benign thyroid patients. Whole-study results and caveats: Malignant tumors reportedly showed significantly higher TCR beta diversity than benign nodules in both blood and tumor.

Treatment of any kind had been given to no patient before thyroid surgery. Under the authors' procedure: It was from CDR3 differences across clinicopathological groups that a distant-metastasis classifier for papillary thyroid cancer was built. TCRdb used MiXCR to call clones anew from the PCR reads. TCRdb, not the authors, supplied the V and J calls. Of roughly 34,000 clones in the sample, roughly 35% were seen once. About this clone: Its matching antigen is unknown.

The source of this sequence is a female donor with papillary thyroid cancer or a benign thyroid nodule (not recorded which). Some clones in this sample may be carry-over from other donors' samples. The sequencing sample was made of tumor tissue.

The DNA of the CDR3 is TGTGCCAGCAGCTTGCAGGGGGCCGGTTCACCCCTCCACTTT. This gives the protein CASSLQGAGSPLHF. This chain joins TRBV7-9 and TRBJ1-6; 8 bases are shared with TRBD1. J was trimmed by 9 bases and V by 3 bases; bases with no gene match: 4. The CDR3 length is 14 residues. Germline loops: CDR1 SEHNR, CDR2 FQNEAQ (reference sequence). The variable domain in full, with the rest retrieved from reference TRBV7-9 and TRBJ1-6, is DTGVSQNPRHKITKRGQNVTFRCDPISEHNRLYWYRQTLGQGPEFLTYFQNEAQLEKSRLLSDRFSAERPKGSFSTLEIQRTEQGDSAMYLCASSLQGAGSPLHFGNGTRLTVT.